This TCR beta chain was obtained from a study of shared clonotypes between healthy human individuals. Overall study context: Researchers assigned three CD4 naive, three CD4 memory, two CD8 naive and one CD8 memory plate to each donor.

The length of the CDR3 is 19 residues. CDR1 is MDHEN and CDR2 is SYDVKM in the germline V gene. The V gene end was trimmed by 1 base and the J gene end by 2 bases; junction bases not matched to a gene: 12. Clones were read by immunoSEQ multiplex PCR, and TCRdb kept only the in-frame ones, dropping some. This sample has more than 2,000,000 clones, with 85% to 95% found just once. The source is a young man in good health. Some clones in this sample may be carry-over from other donors' samples. V is TRBV28 and J is TRBJ2-3, with TRBD2 matching 10 bases. Material: naive CD4+ T cells from PBMCs. The subset here: CD45RA+ positively selected. The CDR3 loop is CASSLSLRTSGVFTDTQYF. The DNA for the CDR3 is TGTGCCAGCAGTTTATCCCTCCGAACTAGCGGGGTTTTCACAGATACGCAGTATTTT.